The table lists the clone carrying this T cell receptor beta chain with a few counts. This sample was included in a study of T cell repertoires in cytomegalovirus infection. The germline V gene encodes CDR1 MGHRA and CDR2 YSYEKL. V was cut by 0 bases and J by 0 bases, with 9 bases left in between. The CDR3 consists of 17 residues. Using its own MiXCR run on the reads, TCRdb lists one record per CDR3 protein. The data hold hundreds of thousands of distinct CDR3 sequences, with about 23% observed a single time. The chain employs TRBV4-1 and TRBJ1-6; the D is unclear. Specimen: CD8+ T cells from PBMCs. This sequence originates from a human donor in good health (CMV status not recorded). Some clones in this sample may be carry-over from other donors' samples. As DNA, the CDR3 is TGCGCCAGCAGCCAAGAGGACTTGAGCTCCTATAATTCACCCCTCCACTTT. Translated: CASSQEDLSSYNSPLHF.